One and the same sample provided the 28 T cell receptor beta chains below, sequenced in a study of T cell responses to AZD1222 COVID-19 vaccine. Sequencing used immunoSEQ multiplex PCR; TCRdb keeps in-frame clones, though not all of them. Of around 160,000 clones in the sample, around 91% were seen once. Sequenced here: peripheral blood, sampled on day 0 of AZD1222 vaccination. The receptor set was obtained from an adult in good health.

The V gene is TRBV11-3, the J gene TRBJ2-2, with D unclear. V was clipped by 6 bases and J by 4 bases, with 12 bases between them. The CDR3 spans 14 residues. Germline CDR1 and CDR2: SGHNT and YENEEA. In nucleotides, the CDR3 is TGTGCCAGCAGTCCACTTAGTAGCACCGGGGAGCTGTTTTTT. Protein product: CASSPLSSTGELFF. The whole variable domain, filled in from reference TRBV11-3 and TRBJ2-2, reads EAGVVQSPRYKIIEKKQPVAFWCNPISGHNTLYWYLQNLGQGPELLIRYENEEAVDDSQLPKDRFSAERLKGVDSTLKIQPAELGDSAVYLCASSPLSSTGELFFGEGSRLTVL.

The rearrangement uses TRBV7-2 and TRBJ2-2; 11 nucleotides align to TRBD2. The V segment lost 5 bases and the J segment 7 bases; nucleotides outside the gene matches: 12. CDR1 is SGHTA, CDR2 FQGNSA, per germline. The CDR3 loop spans 17 amino acids. CDR3 coding DNA: TGTGCCAGCAGCCCTCGTGCTAGCGGGGGGAGGAACGGGGAGCTGTTTTTT. It encodes CASSPRASGGRNGELFF. Full variable domain (outside the CDR3, taken from reference TRBV7-2 and TRBJ2-2): GAGVSQSPSNKVTEKGKDVELRCDPISGHTALYWYRQSLGQGLEFLIYFQGNSAPDKSGLPSDRFSAERTGGSVSTLTIQRTQQEDSAVYLCASSPRASGGRNGELFFGEGSRLTVL.

V is TRBV9 and J is TRBJ2-5; TRBD2 aligns across 10 bases. The CDR3 has 15 residues. Germline CDR1 is SGDLS and CDR2 is YYNGEE. V was clipped by 4 bases and J by 5 bases; unmatched bases: 8. The CDR3 nucleotides read TGTGCCAGCAGCTCAAGCGGGGGGGCCGGCGAGACCCAGTACTTC. Protein product: CASSSSGGAGETQYF.

The rearrangement joins TRBV19 to TRBJ1-2; no clear D. This CDR3 comprises 10 residues. Germline CDR1 and CDR2: LNHDA and SQIVND (reference sequence). V dropped 11 bases and J dropped 2 bases, with 6 bases sitting between them. CDR3 nucleotides: TGTGCCTCCTTCAACTATGGCTACACCTTC. As protein: CASFNYGYTF.

V usage is TRBV7-6 and J usage is TRBJ2-7, with D unresolved. Germline V lookup: CDR1 SGHVS, CDR2 FNYEAQ. Trimming left V 5 bases short and J 5 bases short, with 22 bases between. This CDR3 comprises 16 residues. The CDR3 nucleotides are TGTGCCAGCAGCCCCCGCCGGGTGGAGTGGCTCGACGAGCAGTACTTC. Translating gives CASSPRRVEWLDEQYF.

The chain employs TRBV7-8 and TRBJ1-6, with TRBD1 as a possible D gene (5 bases). The CDR3 has 18 amino acids. V was clipped by 2 bases and J by 8 bases, with 22 bases between them. Germline values: CDR1 SGHVS, CDR2 FQNEAQ. Written as DNA, the CDR3 is TGTGCCAGCAGCTTAAGGGCCGGGACCTCCCAGAGGGATTCACCCCTCCACTTT. The encoded protein is CASSLRAGTSQRDSPLHF. Based on the CDR3 plus reference TRBV7-8 and TRBJ1-6, the full variable domain is GAGVSQSPRYKVAKRGQDVALRCDPISGHVSLFWYQQALGQGPEFLTYFQNEAQLDKSGLPSDRFFAERPEGSVSTLKIQRTQQEDSAVYLCASSLRAGTSQRDSPLHFGNGTRLTVT.

The table lists this clone with a count of one. The CDR3 DNA follows: TGTGCCAGTAGTATCATTCCGGGACAACGGGGAAACGAGCAGTACTTC. As protein: CASSIIPGQRGNEQYF. The chain joins TRBV19 to TRBJ2-7; D might be TRBD1 (6 bases). Germline V CDR1 and CDR2: LNHDA, SQIVND (reference sequence). This CDR3 is built from 16 residues. Trimming left V 3 bases short and J 5 bases short, with 20 bases between. Using reference TRBV19 and TRBJ2-7 for the parts outside the CDR3, the full variable domain is DGGITQSPKYLFRKEGQNVTLSCEQNLNHDAMYWYRQDPGQGLRLIYYSQIVNDFQKGDIAEGYSVSREKKESFPLTVTSAQKNPTAFYLCASSIIPGQRGNEQYFGPGTRLTVT.

The V and J genes are TRBV7-9 and TRBJ2-1; 13 positions agree with TRBD2. There are 16 residues in the CDR3. Trimming removed 6 bases from V and 6 bases from J; junction bases left unmatched: 8. The germline V gene encodes CDR1 SEHNR and CDR2 FQNEAQ (reference sequence). This CDR3 reads CASRNRGLAGVNEQFF. The CDR3 DNA sequence: TGTGCCAGCAGAAACCGAGGACTAGCGGGAGTCAATGAGCAGTTCTTC.

The chain employs TRBV5-6 and TRBJ1-3; D is unresolved. V shed 1 base and J shed 16 bases, with 6 bases lying between them. Per germline, CDR1 SGHDT and CDR2 YYEEEE. The CDR3 runs to 9 residues. The CDR3 DNA reads TGTGCCAGCAGCTTGTTGGGCTATTTT. Amino acids: CASSLLGYF. Full variable domain (missing parts from reference TRBV5-6 and TRBJ1-3): DAGVTQSPTHLIKTRGQQVTLRCSPKSGHDTVSWYQQALGQGPQFIFQYYEEEERQRGNFPDRFSGHQFPNYSSELNVNALLLGDSALYLCASSLLGYFGEGSWLTVV.

The chain is built from TRBV2 and TRBJ1-3; D not certain. CDR3 length: 14 residues. From germline, CDR1 is SNHLY and CDR2 FYNNEI. The germline V and J ends were trimmed by 3 bases and 0 bases, with 6 bases remaining between them. CDR3 DNA: TGTGCCAGCAGTGAGTTAGTCTCTGGAAACACCATATATTTT. This codes for CASSELVSGNTIYF.

The chain is built from TRBV11-2 and TRBJ2-2, with D unclear. CDR1 and CDR2 (germline): SGHAT, FQNNGV. The V end was cut by 0 bases, the J end by 6 bases, with 5 bases between. CDR3 length equals 13 residues. The CDR3 nucleotides are TGTGCCAGCAGCTTAGATCGCGCCGGGGAGCTGTTTTTT. Its translation is CASSLDRAGELFF.

V is TRBV4-3 and J is TRBJ2-1; tentatively, D is TRBD2 (6 bases). Trimming stripped 1 base from V and 4 bases from J, with 17 bases between. Germline-derived CDR1 and CDR2 are LGHNA and YSLEER. This CDR3 comprises 17 residues. The CDR3 coding sequence is TGCGCCAGCAGCCAAGTAGCCATAGCGGAACTTTACAATGAGCAGTTCTTC. Protein: CASSQVAIAELYNEQFF.

J is TRBJ1-2 and V is TRBV28; possibly TRBD1 for D (6 bases). Per germline, CDR1 MDHEN and CDR2 SYDVKM. The V end was cut by 6 bases, the J end by 8 bases, with 22 bases between. The CDR3 is 15 residues long. The CDR3 DNA follows: TGTGCCAGCAGGACGGCAACACAGGGATGGGGGGGCTACACCTTC. Protein product: CASRTATQGWGGYTF.

The chain combines TRBV28 with TRBJ1-3; 9 bases map to TRBD1. After removal of 6 bases from V and 4 bases from J, the junction contained 4 bases not matched to a gene. This CDR3 region has 14 residues. From germline, CDR1 is MDHEN and CDR2 SYDVKM. CDR3 in DNA: TGTGCCAGCAGCACCACAGGGGGCGGAAACACCATATATTTT. Encoded protein: CASSTTGGGNTIYF.

The rearrangement joins TRBV24-1 to TRBJ2-3; TRBD2 is a possible D gene (6 bases). Germline loops: CDR1 KGHDR, CDR2 SFDVKD. The CDR3 spans 13 residues. The V gene lost 6 bases and the J gene lost 2 bases, with 8 bases spanning the gap. CDR3 protein: CATSRGTTDTQYF. The DNA for the CDR3 is TGTGCCACCAGTCGGGGGACCACAGATACGCAGTATTTT.

V usage is TRBV27 and J usage is TRBJ2-3; 9 nucleotides agree with TRBD1. The J segment lost 3 bases and the V segment lost 5 bases, leaving 15 bases of the junction unmatched. CDR3 size: 18 residues. Germline loops: CDR1 MNHEY, CDR2 SMNVEV (reference sequence). Here the CDR3 DNA reads TGTGCCAGCAGTCCTTACACCACGACAGGGGGACTAACAGATACGCAGTATTTT. This sequence encodes CASSPYTTTGGLTDTQYF.

The chain combines TRBV18 with TRBJ2-5; the D gene is possibly TRBD1 (6 bases). Per the germline V gene, CDR1 is KGHSH and CDR2 is LQKENI. The CDR3 spans 14 residues. V dropped 6 bases and J dropped 0 bases, with 11 bases sitting between them. Here the CDR3 reads CASSVDRYQETQYF. DNA for the CDR3: TGTGCCAGCTCGGTAGACAGGTACCAAGAGACCCAGTACTTC.

This sequence joins TRBV19 and TRBJ2-3; D possibly corresponds to TRBD1 (7 bases). The germline V gene has CDR1 LNHDA and CDR2 SQIVND (reference sequence). The CDR3 is 17 residues long. Trimming took 2 bases from V and 3 from J, leaving 18 bases between them. The CDR3 bases are TGTGCCAGTAGTATATCCGGGTTACAGGGGAGGACAGATACGCAGTATTTT. Translated: CASSISGLQGRTDTQYF.

As concerns this clone: Other DNA sequences of this sample code for an identical CDR3. The rearrangement uses TRBV3-1 (or the pseudogene TRBV3-2) and TRBJ1-1; D unresolved. The CDR3 length is 13 residues. Germline CDR1 is LGHDT and CDR2 is YNNKEL (reference sequence). V dropped 1 base and J dropped 1 base, with 4 bases sitting between them. The DNA of the CDR3 is TGTGCCAGCAGCCAAGTCCCGAACACTGAAGCTTTCTTT. As protein: CASSQVPNTEAFF.

The V call is TRBV29-1, the J call TRBJ1-2; D unresolved. The germline CDR1 and CDR2 sequences are SQVTM and ANQGSEA. The germline V and J ends were trimmed by 4 bases and 7 bases, with 1 base remaining between them. This CDR3 contains 8 residues. The CDR3 here is CSVGGYTF. Written as DNA, the CDR3 is TGCAGCGTTGGTGGCTACACCTTC. Based on the CDR3 plus reference TRBV29-1 and TRBJ1-2, the full variable domain is SAVISQKPSRDICQRGTSLTIQCQVDSQVTMMFWYRQQPGQSLTLIATANQGSEATYESGFVIDKFPISRPNLTFSTLTVSNMSPEDSSIYLCSVGGYTFGSGTRLTVV.

This clone appeared a single time. This chain links TRBV20-1 with TRBJ1-1; D gene ambiguous. The V end was cut by 3 bases, the J end by 4 bases, with 6 bases between. Germline V gene lookup returns CDR1 DFQATT and CDR2 SNEGSKA (reference sequence). The CDR3 runs to 11 residues. CDR3 nucleotides: TGCAGTGCTAGCATGGTCACTGAAGCTTTCTTT. Translating it yields CSASMVTEAFF.

This rearrangement joins TRBV2 to TRBJ1-2; no firm D call. The CDR3 is 15 residues long. CDR1 is SNHLY and CDR2 is FYNNEI in the germline V gene. The V and J ends lost 6 bases and 4 bases respectively, with 18 bases between them. CDR3 region: CASSDQSPAGYGYTF. The CDR3 DNA is TGTGCCAGCAGCGACCAGTCCCCTGCGGGCTATGGCTACACCTTC.

The chain employs TRBV5-8 and TRBJ2-5, with D perhaps matching TRBD1 (5 bases). CDR1 and CDR2 (germline): SGHTS, YDEGEE. The V and J ends lost 7 bases and 1 base respectively, with 17 bases between them. There are 15 residues in the CDR3. The CDR3 DNA sequence: TGTGCCAGCGTGCGCAGGGCCCACACCCAAGAGACCCAGTACTTC. Protein sequence: CASVRRAHTQETQYF.

The chain has TRBV13 and TRBJ2-3, with 7 bases aligning to TRBD2. This CDR3 is built from 16 residues. Losses at the gene ends were 0 bases for V and 6 bases for J; bases not matched to a gene: 9. CDR1 is PRHDT, CDR2 FYEKMQ, per germline (reference sequence). The CDR3 is CASSLGSGVKVDTQYF. DNA for the CDR3: TGTGCCAGCAGCTTAGGCAGCGGGGTTAAGGTGGATACGCAGTATTTT.

As for this clone: At one of its ends the junction is not consistent with the germline gene, which may arise from a read error. The chain links TRBV18 to TRBJ1-2; 7 bases fit TRBD1. Germline CDR1 and CDR2: KGHSH and LQKENI. CDR3 size: 15 residues. CDR3 DNA: TGTGCCAGCTCCCCACTACCGGGACAGAACTATGGCTACACCTTC. As protein: CASSPLPGQNYGYTF.

The J gene is TRBJ1-4, the V gene TRBV6-5, with D perhaps matching TRBD1 (5 bases). The CDR3 loop spans 14 amino acids. Germline CDR1 and CDR2: MNHEY and SVGAGI. V lost 6 bases, J lost 5 bases, and 13 bases lay in between. The CDR3 here is CASSQWGPNEKLFF. The CDR3 DNA sequence: TGTGCCAGCAGCCAGTGGGGACCCAATGAAAAACTGTTTTTT.

The J gene is TRBJ1-1, the V gene TRBV6-5; perhaps TRBD1 as D (5 bases). Trimming took off 4 bases at V and 7 bases at J, with 10 bases between the two ends. CDR3 length equals 12 residues. CDR1 and CDR2 from the germline V gene are MNHEY and SVGAGI. CDR3 DNA sequence: TGTGCCAGCAGTTTGGGGGGTCGTGAAGCTTTCTTT. Translation: CASSLGGREAFF.

The J gene is TRBJ2-2, the V gene TRBV5-1; D gene unclear. Germline loops: CDR1 SGHRS, CDR2 YFSETQ. Trimming cost V 5 bases and J 2 bases, with 10 bases left between them. The CDR3 length is 14 residues. The CDR3 here is CASRSIDNTGELFF. The CDR3 DNA reads as TGCGCCAGCAGATCGATAGACAACACCGGGGAGCTGTTTTTT.